This TCR beta chain was recovered during a study of blood T cell repertoires in COVID-19. In the source study's methods: Estimates of nucleated cell counts were drawn from the amplification of reference gene primers. Assay: immunoSEQ multiplex PCR; the TCRdb copy retains only in-frame clones and omits some. D and trimming come from the DNA, and the V and J calls and clone size come from that table. The sample lists about 440,000 clones, roughly 91% seen once, with 4.3% in the top ten. The CDR3 is made up of 17 amino acids. Germline V gene sequence: CDR1 LGHNT, CDR2 FRNRAP. J was trimmed by 7 bases and V by 5 bases; bases with no gene match: 15.

Sequencing used peripheral blood. The V and J genes are TRBV12-5 and TRBJ2-1; 9 bases match TRBD2. The TCR originated in a woman in her twenties or thirties with acute or convalescent COVID-19. The CDR3 loop is CASGPTVSGGYRNEQFF. The DNA of the CDR3 is TGTGCTAGTGGTCCAACCGTTAGCGGGGGCTACAGGAATGAGCAGTTCTTC.